This passage covers 20 T cell receptor beta chains from one sample sequenced in a study of blood T cells in healthy people across ages. A second PCR, run for roughly 6 to 11 cycles, used a sample-barcoded 5' primer plus a J-beta primer mix. MiXCR, run by TCRdb on the 5' RACE reads, gives a single entry per CDR3 protein. Of about 680,000 distinct CDR3 sequences in the sample, around 49% were seen once. The material sequenced was blood. The receptors come from a woman aged 55-70 years in good health.

This clonotype was found many times. This chain connects TRBV7-9 to TRBJ2-6, with D uncertain. Trimming stripped 4 bases from V and 0 bases from J, with 10 bases between. Germline V CDR1 and CDR2: SEHNR, FQNEAQ (reference sequence). This CDR3 is built from 16 residues. CDR3: CASSSLQNSGANVLTF. CDR3 coding DNA: TGTGCCAGCAGCTCCCTCCAAAACTCTGGGGCCAACGTCCTGACTTTC. The variable domain in full, completed from reference TRBV7-9 and TRBJ2-6, reads DTGVSQNPRHKITKRGQNVTFRCDPISEHNRLYWYRQTLGQGPEFLTYFQNEAQLEKSRLLSDRFSAERPKGSFSTLEIQRTEQGDSAMYLCASSSLQNSGANVLTFGAGSRLTVL.

This clonotype was observed a handful of times. J is TRBJ2-1 and V is TRBV4-3; maybe TRBD2 (6 bases). The J call is uncertain, as TRBJ2-7 better fits the DNA end. CDR3 length: 16 residues. CDR1 and CDR2 (germline): LGHNA, YSLEER. In DNA form, the CDR3 reads TGCGCCAGCAGCCAAGTTGCACTAGCAGACTACAATGAGCAGTACTTC. Translation gives CASSQVALADYNEQYF.

This clonotype was detected ten times or more. This CDR3 reads CASTRQGETQYF. The CDR3, as DNA: TGTGCCAGCACCCGACAGGGAGAGACCCAGTACTTC. This rearrangement joins TRBV12-3 or TRBV12-4 to TRBJ2-5; 7 bases line up with TRBD1. This CDR3 has 12 residues. The J segment lost 4 bases and the V segment lost 7 bases, leaving 3 bases of the junction unmatched.

This clonotype is a singleton in its sample. The genes are TRBV29-1 and TRBJ2-5, with D perhaps given as TRBD1 or TRBD2 (5 bases each). This CDR3 contains 14 residues. Trimming pared 4 bases from V and 11 bases from J, leaving 23 bases between. The germline gives CDR1 SQVTM, CDR2 ANQGSEA. CDR3 loop: CSVAGPAFGGKQYF. DNA for the CDR3: TGCAGCGTTGCTGGACCCGCCTTTGGGGGTAAGCAGTACTTC.

The genes are TRBV15 and TRBJ2-7; D possibly corresponds to TRBD1 (6 bases). The CDR3 spans 15 residues. CDR1 is LNHNV and CDR2 is YYDKDF in the germline V gene (reference sequence). Trimming cost V 5 bases and J 0 bases, with 14 bases left between them. This CDR3 reads CATSAGDKSSYEQYF. CDR3 nucleotide sequence: TGTGCCACCAGCGCCGGGGACAAGAGCTCCTACGAGCAGTACTTC. The entire variable domain, with the rest obtained from reference TRBV15 and TRBJ2-7, is as follows: DAMVIQNPRYQVTQFGKPVTLSCSQTLNHNVMYWYQQKSSQAPKLLFHYYDKDFNNEADTPDNFQSRRPNTSFCFLDIRSPGLGDTAMYLCATSAGDKSSYEQYFGPGTRLTVT.

This clonotype occurred a few times. This chain joins TRBV4-3 and TRBJ1-2, with D possibly TRBD1 on 6 matching bases. The germline gives CDR1 LGHNA, CDR2 YSLEER. Trimming shortened V by 1 base and J by 5 bases, and 17 bases separated the two germline ends. The length of the CDR3 is 16 residues. Here the CDR3 reads CASSQGTTGKGYGYTF. In nucleotides, the CDR3 is TGCGCCAGCAGCCAAGGGACCACAGGGAAGGGATATGGCTACACCTTC.

V usage is TRBV11-2 and J usage is TRBJ2-4; D is tentatively TRBD1 or TRBD2 (5 bases each). The CDR3 is 13 residues long. Germline V gene data show CDR1 as SGHAT and CDR2 as FQNNGV. V was pared by 0 bases and J by 13 bases, with 13 bases between. CDR3: CASSLDRQREQYF. As DNA, the CDR3 is TGTGCCAGCAGCTTAGATAGACAGAGGGAGCAGTACTTC. Looking up the rest from reference TRBV11-2 and TRBJ2-4 gives the full variable domain: EAGVAQSPRYKIIEKRQSVAFWCNPISGHATLYWYQQILGQGPKLLIQFQNNGVVDDSQLPKDRFSAERLKGVDSTLKIQPAKLEDSAVYLCASSLDRQREQYFGAGTRLSVL.

This chain links TRBV20-1 with TRBJ2-7; TRBD1 is a possible D gene (5 bases). Trimming stripped 6 bases from V and 2 bases from J, with 17 bases between. Germline CDR1 and CDR2: DFQATT and SNEGSKA (reference sequence). CDR3 size: 14 residues. The CDR3 sequence: CSAGPTRRTYEQYF. The CDR3 DNA sequence: TGCAGTGCGGGGCCGACGAGGCGCACCTACGAGCAGTACTTC.

The chain combines TRBV7-2 with TRBJ2-1, with 12 nucleotides matching TRBD2. CDR1 and CDR2 (germline): SGHTA, FQGNSA. The junction had 7 bases not matched to a gene; V was cut back by 4 bases and J by 9 bases. The CDR3 contains 15 residues. Written as DNA, the CDR3 is TGTGCCAGCAGCTGGCTAGCGGGAGGGCCGGGTGAGCAGTTCTTC. This translates into CASSWLAGGPGEQFF.

This clonotype was seen more than once but under ten times. The chain employs TRBV5-1 and TRBJ2-4; the D gene could be TRBD1 or TRBD2 (5 bases each). Matching the DNA end better, TRBJ2-7 makes the J call doubtful. The CDR3 covers 13 residues. Germline V gives CDR1 SGHRS, CDR2 YFSETQ. The CDR3 coding sequence is TGCGCCAGCAGGCCCGGGGCCTCCTACGAGCAGTACTTC. Translated: CASRPGASYEQYF.

This chain links TRBV15 with TRBJ2-1; D perhaps matches TRBD1 (6 bases). Germline V gene data show CDR1 as LNHNV and CDR2 as YYDKDF (reference sequence). The germline V and J ends were trimmed by 1 base and 6 bases, with 10 bases remaining between them. This CDR3 comprises 14 residues. DNA for the CDR3: TGTGCCACCAGCAGAGTGGACAGTTTCAATGAGCAGTTCTTC. Translation gives CATSRVDSFNEQFF.

The chain is built from TRBV28 and TRBJ2-5, with 10 bases that match TRBD1. The assigned J gene may be wrong: the sequence end matches TRBJ2-7 better. Germline-derived CDR1 and CDR2 are MDHEN and SYDVKM. CDR3 length equals 14 residues. CDR3 sequence: CASSSGTGALEQYF. Here the CDR3 DNA reads TGTGCCAGCAGTTCCGGGACAGGGGCCCTCGAGCAGTACTTC.

This sequence joins TRBV10-3 and TRBJ1-1; D unclear. Trimming pared 8 bases from V and 1 base from J, leaving 20 bases between. There are 16 residues in the CDR3. Germline assignment: CDR1 ENHRY and CDR2 SYGVKD. The CDR3 DNA is TGTGCCATCGGCACCCGGCTTTCCGGGGAGAACACTGAAGCTTTCTTT. Translating gives CAIGTRLSGENTEAFF.

CDR3 DNA sequence: TGTGCCAGCAGCCCGGGGGGACAGACTGAAGCTTTCTTT. Its protein product is CASSPGGQTEAFF. J is TRBJ1-1 and V is TRBV3-1; 7 nucleotides agree with TRBD1. Trimming at V came to 4 bases and at J to 5 bases, leaving 4 bases not matched to a gene. The CDR3 sequence is 13 residues long. Germline loops: CDR1 LGHDT, CDR2 YNNKEL (reference sequence).

V usage is TRBV9 and J usage is TRBJ2-5, with D possibly being TRBD2 (6 bases). V lost 4 bases, J lost 2 bases, and 21 bases lay in between. The CDR3 length is 17 residues. From germline, CDR1 is SGDLS and CDR2 YYNGEE. In nucleotides, the CDR3 is TGTGCCAGCAGCTCACCGAGGGGCGGGACGGTTCAAGAGACCCAGTACTTC. Its protein is CASSSPRGGTVQETQYF.

This clonotype was seen a handful of times. The V call is TRBV28, the J call TRBJ2-7; D may be TRBD2 (6 bases). CDR1 is MDHEN and CDR2 is SYDVKM in the germline V gene. The V end was cut by 7 bases, the J end by 5 bases, with 18 bases between. The CDR3 covers 14 residues. CDR3: CASIRGGARNEQYF. As DNA, the CDR3 is TGTGCCAGCATTCGGGGAGGTGCGAGGAACGAGCAGTACTTC.

This clonotype was counted many times. The CDR3 is CASSFLAGLYEQYF. CDR3 DNA sequence: TGTGCCAGCAGTTTCCTAGCGGGACTCTACGAGCAGTACTTC. This sequence joins TRBV6-2 or TRBV6-3 and TRBJ2-7; 9 positions match TRBD2. There are 14 residues in the CDR3. The germline V gene has CDR1 MNHEY and CDR2 SVGEGT. V dropped 4 bases and J dropped 3; count of bases not matched to a gene: 4.

This clonotype was counted between two and nine times. The chain combines TRBV4-2 with TRBJ2-7; D possibly uses TRBD1 or TRBD2 (5 bases each). Germline-derived CDR1 and CDR2 are LGHNA and YNFKEQ. Trimming shortened V by 1 base and J by 3 bases, and 13 bases separated the two germline ends. This CDR3 has 15 amino acids. Here the CDR3 DNA reads TGTGCCAGCAGCCAAGGGGGACCCCTTTTCTACGAGCAGTACTTC. It specifies CASSQGGPLFYEQYF.

This chain connects TRBV28 to TRBJ2-7; no definite D call. In germline, CDR1 is MDHEN, CDR2 SYDVKM. V was clipped by 5 bases and J by 0 bases, with 8 bases between them. The CDR3 covers 13 residues. CDR3: CASSDTYSYEQYF. As DNA, the CDR3 is TGTGCCAGCAGTGACACATACTCCTACGAGCAGTACTTC.

The V and J genes are TRBV20-1 and TRBJ2-5, with D unclear. The J call may be incorrect, as the DNA end agrees better with TRBJ2-4. The length of the CDR3 is 13 residues. The germline gives CDR1 DFQATT, CDR2 SNEGSKA (reference sequence). CDR3 in amino acids: CSARNTAKNIQYF. The DNA of the CDR3 is TGCAGTGCTAGAAACACGGCCAAAAACATTCAGTACTTC.